This T cell receptor beta chain was captured by sequencing in a study of cytomegalovirus exposure and HLA in healthy donors. Study conclusions and caveats: Accurate prediction of most subjects' HLA-A and HLA-B alleles from TCR beta sequences was reported. Trimming of TCR beta V- and J-genes showed a link, identified in a later analysis, to a missense DCLRE1C variant. In a later analysis, specific HLA alleles were associated with 15,000 to 20,000 TCR beta sequences at a 0.05 false discovery rate.

As for this clone: Its antigen is undetermined.

The PCR employed 60 Vbeta primers together with 13 Jbeta primers. The table came from immunoSEQ multiplex PCR; TCRdb's copy has only in-frame clones and leaves some out. The sample carries about 160,000 clones, almost 80% recorded once. The sequencing sample was made of PBMCs. The clonotype comes from a woman aged 50 to 60 in good health and CMV-seronegative.

CDR3 loop: CASSDSEHEELFF. Written as DNA, the CDR3 is TGTGCCAGCAGTGACTCTGAACACGAGGAGCTGTTTTTT. The V and J genes are TRBV6-4 and TRBJ2-2; D is uncertain. There are 13 residues in the CDR3. V dropped 0 bases and J dropped 10 bases, with 9 bases sitting between them. Germline lookup yields CDR1 MRHNA and CDR2 SNTAGT.